The 16 T cell receptor beta chains presented below share a single source sample, sequenced in a study of T-cell reconstitution after alpha-beta-depleted transplantation in children. This sample's TCRbeta library carried unique molecular identifier barcodes. A single record per CDR3 protein comes from TCRdb applying MiXCR to the PCR reads. The table has approximately 510,000 distinct CDR3 sequences, 15% to 20% seen once. The sample here was PBMCs from the stem cell graft donor, taken from the stem cell graft. The receptor source for this set is a human donor who donated a stem cell graft to a child with acute lymphoblastic leukemia.

This clonotype was seen a handful of times. The chain employs TRBV6-1 and TRBJ2-3, with D unclear. Germline V gene data show CDR1 as MNHNS and CDR2 as SASEGT. The germline V and J ends were trimmed by 8 bases and 3 bases, with 12 bases remaining between them. This CDR3 is 13 amino acids long. In DNA form, the CDR3 reads TGTGCCAGCCGCCGCGGTGAAACAGATACGCAGTATTTT. Amino acid sequence: CASRRGETDTQYF.

This clonotype appeared once. V and J are TRBV7-9 and TRBJ2-1; 8 nucleotides align to TRBD2. The V gene end was trimmed by 5 bases and the J gene end by 3 bases; junction bases not matched to a gene: 9. This CDR3 has 16 amino acids. Germline V gene data show CDR1 as SEHNR and CDR2 as FQNEAQ (reference sequence). This CDR3 is CASSTSGTSIYNEQFF. The CDR3 bases are TGTGCCAGCAGCACTTCCGGGACTAGTATCTACAATGAGCAGTTCTTC.

This chain joins TRBV6-5 and TRBJ2-7, with 10 bases fitting TRBD2. The CDR3 length is 15 residues. CDR1 and CDR2 from the germline V gene are MNHEY and SVGAGI. The trim removed 4 bases at V and 3 bases at J, leaving 6 bases unmatched. The CDR3 DNA reads as TGTGCCAGCAGTTCCGGACTAGCGGTAGACTACGAGCAGTACTTC. This gives the protein CASSSGLAVDYEQYF.

This chain links TRBV6-1 with TRBJ2-7, with TRBD1 as a possible D gene (6 bases). Germline CDR1 is MNHNS and CDR2 is SASEGT. This CDR3 has 14 residues. The V end was cut by 8 bases, the J end by 3 bases, with 17 bases between. As DNA, the CDR3 is TGTGCCAGCCTTGACCTGGACAGCTACTACGAGCAGTACTTC. Protein product: CASLDLDSYYEQYF.

This clonotype came up a few times. J is TRBJ2-2 and V is TRBV6-1, with 11 nucleotides matching TRBD1. Germline-derived CDR1 and CDR2 are MNHNS and SASEGT. The CDR3 is 15 residues long. V was pared by 6 bases and J by 5 bases, with 5 bases of the junction left unmatched. The CDR3 coding sequence is TGTGCCAGCAGACCGGGACAGGGGGGGACCGGGGAGCTGTTTTTT. It specifies CASRPGQGGTGELFF.

The table lists this clonotype with a few counts. The chain links TRBV4-1 to TRBJ1-5; D possibly corresponds to TRBD1 (5 bases). This CDR3 is 15 amino acids long. Trimming shortened V by 3 bases and J by 2 bases, and 11 bases separated the two germline ends. CDR1 and CDR2 (germline): MGHRA, YSYEKL. This chain's CDR3 is CASSQGTWGNQPQHF. For the CDR3, the DNA is TGCGCCAGCAGCCAGGGGACGTGGGGCAATCAGCCCCAGCATTTT.

This chain's CDR3 is CATSRDSRGGEQYF. The CDR3 bases are TGTGCCACCAGCAGAGATAGTCGTGGGGGCGAGCAGTACTTC. This chain uses TRBV15 with TRBJ2-7; D assignment may be TRBD1 or TRBD2 (5 bases each). This CDR3 is built from 14 residues. The germline V gene has CDR1 LNHNV and CDR2 YYDKDF (reference sequence). V was clipped by 0 bases and J by 6 bases, with 12 bases between them.

This chain connects TRBV29-1 to TRBJ2-7; 13 bases match TRBD2. The length of the CDR3 is 15 residues. Germline CDR1 and CDR2: SQVTM and ANQGSEA. V was pared by 2 bases and J by 4 bases, with 5 bases of the junction left unmatched. The CDR3, as DNA: TGCAGCGTTGAAAGGACTAGCGGGAGACTATACGAGCAGTACTTC. It codes for CSVERTSGRLYEQYF.

This chain joins TRBV6-4 and TRBJ1-1, with 10 bases identical to TRBD1. This CDR3 region has 18 residues. Looked up from germline, CDR1 is MRHNA and CDR2 is SNTAGT. J gave up 2 bases and V 1 base, and 10 bases lay outside the gene matches. CDR3 nucleotides: TGTGCCAGCAGTGACTTTCGGACAGGGGGAGGTAGAAACACTGAAGCTTTCTTT. As protein: CASSDFRTGGGRNTEAFF.

In this sample, this clonotype turned up a few times. This chain connects TRBV7-9 to TRBJ1-2, with D possibly TRBD1 on 6 matching bases. V was shortened by 5 bases and J by 4 bases, with 14 bases between the two germline ends. The CDR3 runs to 14 residues. The V gene's germline CDR1 is SEHNR and CDR2 FQNEAQ (reference sequence). CDR3: CASSVQGAIYGYTF. The CDR3 DNA reads as TGTGCCAGCAGCGTACAGGGAGCGATCTATGGCTACACCTTC.

This clonotype has just a few counts. The chain uses TRBV3-1 and TRBJ2-1, with D possibly being TRBD2 (6 bases). Trimming shortened V by 2 bases and J by 14 bases, and 13 bases separated the two germline ends. This CDR3 is built from 12 residues. Germline V CDR1 and CDR2: LGHDT, YNNKEL (reference sequence). The CDR3 coding sequence is TGTGCCAGCAGCCAAATAGGGACTGTCGAGTTCTTC. It encodes CASSQIGTVEFF.

The gene calls are TRBV20-1 and TRBJ2-7, with 11 nucleotides matching TRBD2. The V and J ends lost 5 bases and 3 bases, in that order; junction bases with no gene match: 12. The germline gives CDR1 DFQATT, CDR2 SNEGSKA (reference sequence). This CDR3 contains 16 residues. This chain's CDR3 is CSAFQSRLAGIYEQYF. CDR3 DNA sequence: TGCAGTGCTTTCCAGTCTCGACTAGCGGGAATCTACGAGCAGTACTTC.

This clonotype was observed a handful of times. V is TRBV7-9 and J is TRBJ2-1; TRBD2 aligns across 11 bases. V dropped 7 bases and J dropped 7; count of bases not matched to a gene: 9. This CDR3 is built from 15 residues. Looked up from germline, CDR1 is SEHNR and CDR2 is FQNEAQ (reference sequence). DNA for the CDR3: TGTGCCAGCATCAATTCGGGGACTAGCGGTAATGAGCAGTTCTTC. This sequence encodes CASINSGTSGNEQFF.

On this clonotype itself: It may be a read error: a sequence one base away is much more abundant. CDR3 amino acids: CASSDLYREQGPPQHF. Written as DNA, the CDR3 is TGTGCCAGCAGCGATTTGTACAGGGAACAGGGTCCGCCCCAGCATTTT. The rearrangement links TRBV7-6 to TRBJ1-5, with D possibly being TRBD1 (6 bases). CDR1 SGHVS and CDR2 FNYEAQ come from the germline V gene. The V and J ends lost 5 bases and 9 bases respectively, with 23 bases between them. This CDR3 region has 16 residues.

About this clonotype itself: The CDR3 ends on some other residue instead of the conserved phenylalanine or tryptophan, so this is likely a read error. The rearrangement uses TRBV6-5 and TRBJ2-1, with 11 bases aligning to TRBD1. V dropped 2 bases and J dropped 5; count of bases not matched to a gene: 11. The CDR3 runs 18 residues. Germline V gives CDR1 MNHEY, CDR2 SVGAGI. CDR3 amino acids: CASSYPQTGTGGNNEQFL. CDR3 DNA: TGTGCCAGCAGTTACCCCCAGACCGGGACAGGGGGAAACAATGAGCAGTTCTTG.

This clonotype showed up just a few times. The rearrangement links TRBV5-6 to TRBJ2-5; 8 nucleotides line up with TRBD1. J lost 0 bases, V lost 2 bases, and 3 bases had no gene match. The CDR3 loop spans 15 amino acids. Germline-derived CDR1 and CDR2 are SGHDT and YYEEEE. Written as DNA, the CDR3 is TGTGCCAGCAGCTTTCTGGGACAGGACCAAGAGACCCAGTACTTC. Translating it yields CASSFLGQDQETQYF.